Reported below is one T cell receptor (beta chain). No cognate antigen has been identified for it. No clone much larger than this one lies a single base away; base qualities are absent. The sample comes from a study of T cell responses to AZD1222 COVID-19 vaccine (dated by TCRdb to the early 2020s). Describing the broader study: Because spike-specific TCR depth and breadth did not differ between the two schedules, AZD1222 recipients who got a second dose at roughly 4 weeks were pooled with those who got a second dose at roughly 12 weeks. A total of approximately 240 trial participants underwent TCR sequencing, of whom 200 to 220 had received two doses of AZD1222 and about 25 had received two doses of the MenACWY control vaccine. Enrollment into the trials was organized by age into subgroups of 18-55, 56-69 and 70-plus years, and those subgroups contained approximately 150, 30 and 60 TCR-sequenced participants, respectively. The paper's findings and limits, for the study overall: A significant rise in spike-specific TCR breadth and depth was observed after two AZD1222 doses relative to day 0 and relative to MenACWY recipients. Reportedly, close to half of the unique spike-specific TCRs recognized epitopes lying outside the regions that are mutated in the B.1.351 and B.1.1.7 variants. Most participants were white British and females outnumbered males, and the authors suggested that clonal diversity may have been underestimated. The 56-69-year group was small, and its depth increase did not reach significance, likely because of low power. Because no day 14 peak-response samples were available, the repertoires could be characterized only after the peak T cell response. The vaccine-associated CD4 TCRs covered the entire spike protein, and the dominant responses fell in regions 160-218 and 743-854. Conclusions about previously exposed vaccinees are limited because only six or seven AZD1222 recipients were SARS-CoV-2 seropositive at baseline.

CDR1 MGHRA and CDR2 YSYEKL are derived from the germline V gene. V loses 4 bases at its end and J loses 4 bases; junction bases beyond the gene matches: 12. The CDR3, from cysteine to phenylalanine, totals 16 residues. The retained sequence is limited to the CDR3, 48 bases, with the frame set at the first base. The CDR3 regions of human TCRbeta chains were analyzed by immunosequencing. Turning to the authors' computational methods: Repertoire TCRs were matched against a reference library of SARS-CoV-2-specific TCRs generated with the MIRA antigen-specificity platform. Breadth was defined as the fraction of unique TCRs that were SARS-CoV-2-associated, and depth was defined as the fraction of total T cells that were SARS-CoV-2-associated. Each spike-specific TCR was assigned to its reactive spike region and to a CD4 or CD8 class using the MIRA data. Log10-transformed breadth and depth values were compared by one-way ANOVA with Sidak's multiple comparisons tests. TCRdb provides this immuneACCESS table in a form limited to in-frame rearrangements. Some clones are lacking; in checked studies, under half of them reflect an unresolved V gene, and why the rest are absent is not known. Clone size and the V and J calls come from that table; the DNA yielded D and trimming. The sample has 180,000 or so clones on record, approximately 93% of them singletons. The ten largest clonotypes hold 3.9% of the sample.

In the paper's terms, the time point label means: baseline before first vaccination. Vaccinee samples were obtained from the UK trials COV001 and COV002, which included a single-blind randomized controlled phase 2/3 trial of AZD1222 (ChAdOx1 nCoV-19) in healthy adults. Trial participant PBMC samples were collected at day 0 and day 28 after the second dose for TCRbeta chain sequencing. The chain employs TRBV4-1 and TRBJ1-2, with 7 middle bases fitting TRBD1. This specimen was peripheral blood, taken on day 0 of AZD1222 vaccination. The clonotype comes from an adult in good health. The bases read TGCGCCAGCAGCCGAGGGAGGGGGCTAAGGTCCTATGGCTACACCTTC. It specifies CASSRGRGLRSYGYTF.